This passage covers 17 T cell receptor beta chains from one sample sequenced in a study of OX40 agonist ivuxolimab in advanced cancers. Clones were sequenced by immunoSEQ multiplex PCR, and TCRdb holds only the in-frame ones, with some missing. This sample has under 90,000 clones, with approximately 89% found just once. Sequencing used CD4+ or CD8+ T cells sorted from blood, obtained in a trial of the OX40 agonist ivuxolimab. All receptors come from an adult with an advanced solid tumor such as melanoma, head and neck, liver or kidney cancer.

The chain couples TRBV30 to TRBJ1-3, with D maybe TRBD1 (5 bases). CDR1 and CDR2 from the germline V gene are GTSNPN and SVGIG (reference sequence). V lost 1 base and J 4 bases, leaving 14 bases between the germline ends. The CDR3 sequence is 15 residues long. CDR3 sequence reads: CAWSAGTPQGNTIYF. The CDR3 DNA is TGTGCCTGGAGTGCCGGGACGCCCCAGGGAAACACCATATATTTT.

The chain carries TRBV19 and TRBJ2-7; TRBD1 aligns across 8 bases. CDR3 length equals 14 residues. The germline V gene has CDR1 LNHDA and CDR2 SQIVND (reference sequence). The junction had 11 bases not matched to a gene; V was cut back by 8 bases and J by 5 bases. The CDR3 reads CASRRQGLIDEQYF. DNA for the CDR3: TGTGCCAGTCGTAGACAGGGGCTAATCGACGAGCAGTACTTC.

V gene TRBV11-2 combines with J gene TRBJ2-7, with 8 nucleotides matching TRBD1. CDR3 length equals 15 residues. Germline V gene lookup returns CDR1 SGHAT and CDR2 FQNNGV. Trimming removed 0 bases from V and 2 bases from J; junction bases left unmatched: 3. CDR3 in amino acids: CASSLEAGGTYEQYF. The CDR3 nucleotides read TGTGCCAGCAGCTTAGAGGCAGGGGGCACCTACGAGCAGTACTTC. Together with reference TRBV11-2 and TRBJ2-7, the CDR3 gives the full variable domain: EAGVAQSPRYKIIEKRQSVAFWCNPISGHATLYWYQQILGQGPKLLIQFQNNGVVDDSQLPKDRFSAERLKGVDSTLKIQPAKLEDSAVYLCASSLEAGGTYEQYFGPGTRLTVT.

The chain couples TRBV28 to TRBJ1-1; D perhaps matches TRBD1 (5 bases). The CDR3 covers 13 residues. V was pared by 3 bases and J by 6 bases, with 11 bases between. From germline, CDR1 is MDHEN and CDR2 SYDVKM. CDR3 protein: CASSLGWGSEAFF. For the CDR3, the DNA is TGTGCCAGCAGTTTGGGTTGGGGGTCTGAAGCTTTCTTT.

This clone was found once. The chain joins TRBV9 to TRBJ1-4; possible D gene TRBD1, 5 bases. V was cut by 2 bases and J by 0 bases, with 8 bases left in between. Germline assignment: CDR1 SGDLS and CDR2 YYNGEE. The CDR3 runs 15 residues. CDR3 in amino acids: CASSVGDATNEKLFF. In nucleotides, the CDR3 is TGTGCCAGCAGCGTGGGGGATGCAACTAATGAAAAACTGTTTTTT.

The CDR3 nucleotides read TGTGCCACCACCCCCGGGCGGGGGGGAAACACCGGGGAGCTGTTTTTT. Protein product: CATTPGRGGNTGELFF. The rearrangement joins TRBV11-1 to TRBJ2-2; TRBD2 matches 9 bases. The germline V gene has CDR1 SGHAT and CDR2 FQDESV (reference sequence). V was pared by 10 bases and J by 2 bases, with 11 bases of the junction left unmatched. The length of the CDR3 is 16 residues.

This chain uses TRBV10-3 with TRBJ1-2, with D tentatively TRBD1 (6 bases). Trimming took 0 bases from V and 7 from J, leaving 12 bases between them. The CDR3 covers 14 residues. Per the germline V gene, CDR1 is ENHRY and CDR2 is SYGVKD. The CDR3 protein is CAISESVRTAGYTF. In DNA form, the CDR3 reads TGTGCCATCAGTGAGTCAGTTCGGACAGCTGGCTACACCTTC.

V gene TRBV10-3 combines with J gene TRBJ2-3, with TRBD2 matching 14 bases. The CDR3 is made up of 15 amino acids. Germline CDR1 reads ENHRY; CDR2 reads SYGVKD. V lost 10 bases, J lost 5 bases, and 8 bases stayed unmatched. The CDR3 nucleotides read TGTGCCACAGCCGGGACTAGCGGGGGATTAGATACGCAGTATTTT. Its translation: CATAGTSGGLDTQYF.

To note about this clone: The sample contains more than one DNA sequence encoding this CDR3. This chain joins TRBV5-4 and TRBJ2-1, with D possibly matching TRBD2 (5 bases). CDR3 size: 11 residues. In germline, CDR1 is SGHNT, CDR2 YYREEE (reference sequence). V gave up 3 bases and J gave up 8 bases, with 6 bases separating them. CDR3 region: CASSSRDEQFF. In DNA, the CDR3 is TGTGCCAGCAGCTCGAGGGATGAGCAGTTCTTC.

The rearrangement links TRBV5-1 to TRBJ1-2; D may be TRBD1 (5 bases). Germline loops: CDR1 SGHRS, CDR2 YFSETQ. V was clipped by 4 bases and J by 3 bases, with 10 bases between them. The CDR3 loop spans 13 amino acids. The CDR3 protein is CASSVGTDYGYTF. CDR3 nucleotide sequence: TGCGCCAGCAGCGTCGGGACCGACTATGGCTACACCTTC.

This sequence joins TRBV19 and TRBJ1-1, with D possibly matching TRBD1 (6 bases). The CDR3 has 15 residues. Trimming removed 8 bases at V and 0 bases at J, with 16 bases between. From germline, CDR1 is LNHDA and CDR2 SQIVND (reference sequence). CDR3 nucleotide sequence: TGTGCCAGTGTCGGGGACATCCGAATGAACACTGAAGCTTTCTTT. This encodes CASVGDIRMNTEAFF.

This chain joins TRBV7-3 and TRBJ2-3, with a tentative D call TRBD1 (5 bases). Germline CDR1 and CDR2: SGHTA and FQGTGA. V dropped 4 bases and J dropped 2 bases, with 10 bases sitting between them. The length of the CDR3 is 14 residues. CDR3 sequence: CASSSDRYTDTQYF. In nucleotides, the CDR3 is TGTGCCAGCAGCTCCGACAGATACACAGATACGCAGTATTTT. The full variable domain, its missing parts supplied by reference TRBV7-3 and TRBJ2-3, is GAGVSQTPSNKVTEKGKYVELRCDPISGHTALYWYRQSLGQGPEFLIYFQGTGAADDSGLPNDRFFAVRPEGSVSTLKIQRTERGDSAVYLCASSSDRYTDTQYFGPGTRLTVL.

Of note for this clone: The same CDR3 also results from other DNA sequences found in this sample. This chain links TRBV5-1 with TRBJ2-7; D remains ambiguous. V was shortened by 0 bases and J by 0 bases, with 10 bases between the two germline ends. CDR1 SGHRS and CDR2 YFSETQ come from the germline V gene. The CDR3 spans 15 residues. Here the CDR3 reads CASSLAGQSSYEQYF. DNA for the CDR3: TGCGCCAGCAGCTTGGCCGGGCAAAGCTCCTACGAGCAGTACTTC.

In its sample, this clone was seen once. The rearrangement links TRBV5-5 to TRBJ1-2, with unresolved D. The germline V gene has CDR1 SGHKS and CDR2 YYEKEE (reference sequence). V was pared by 6 bases and J by 5 bases, with 20 bases between. The CDR3 is 15 residues long. The CDR3 loop is CASTLRSLTTYGYTF. The CDR3 coding sequence is TGTGCCAGCACCCTTAGGTCCTTGACAACTTATGGCTACACCTTC.

This clone was counted only a few times. The chain carries TRBV7-9 and TRBJ1-1, with a weak D call TRBD1 (6 bases). The ends were cut back, 3 bases at V and 5 bases at J, with 13 bases in the middle. CDR1 is SEHNR, CDR2 FQNEAQ, per germline (reference sequence). This CDR3 is built from 14 residues. Written as DNA, the CDR3 is TGTGCCAGCAGCTTGCTGACAGGTTGGACTGAAGCTTTCTTT. Protein: CASSLLTGWTEAFF.

This chain connects TRBV7-9 to TRBJ1-4; tentative D call: TRBD1 (6 bases). CDR1 SEHNR and CDR2 FQNEAQ come from the germline V gene (reference sequence). The CDR3 extends over 14 amino acids. Deletions cut 6 bases from V and 8 bases from J, with 16 bases between. DNA of the CDR3: TGTGCCAGCAGGGGGGGCCCACAAGGGGAAAAACTGTTTTTT. Translating gives CASRGGPQGEKLFF.

The chain has TRBV30 and TRBJ2-7; maybe TRBD1 (6 bases). This CDR3 spans 13 amino acids. Trimming took 3 bases from V and 0 from J, leaving 9 bases between them. Germline V gene lookup returns CDR1 GTSNPN and CDR2 SVGIG (reference sequence). The DNA of the CDR3 is TGTGCCTGGAGAAAGGGGGTCTCCTACGAGCAGTACTTC. It translates to CAWRKGVSYEQYF.